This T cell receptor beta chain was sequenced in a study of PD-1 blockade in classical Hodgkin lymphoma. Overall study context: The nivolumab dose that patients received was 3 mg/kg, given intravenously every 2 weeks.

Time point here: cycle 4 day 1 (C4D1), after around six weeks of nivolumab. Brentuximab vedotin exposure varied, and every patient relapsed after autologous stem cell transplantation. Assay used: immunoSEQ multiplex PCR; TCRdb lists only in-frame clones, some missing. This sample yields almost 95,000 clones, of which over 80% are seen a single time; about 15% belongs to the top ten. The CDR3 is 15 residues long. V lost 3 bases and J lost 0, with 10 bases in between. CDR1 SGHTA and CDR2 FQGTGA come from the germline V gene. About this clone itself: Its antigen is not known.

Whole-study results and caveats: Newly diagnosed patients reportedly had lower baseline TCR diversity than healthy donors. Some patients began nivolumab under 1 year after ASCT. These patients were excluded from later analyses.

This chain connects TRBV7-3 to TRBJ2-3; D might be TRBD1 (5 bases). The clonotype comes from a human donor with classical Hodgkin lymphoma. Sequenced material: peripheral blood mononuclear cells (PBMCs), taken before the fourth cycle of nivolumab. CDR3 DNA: TGTGCCAGCAGCTTCGGACAACCTAGCACAGATACGCAGTATTTT. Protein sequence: CASSFGQPSTDTQYF.